This paragraph covers one T cell receptor (beta chain) sequence. TCRdb analysed the RT-PCR reads with MiXCR anew, one entry per CDR3 protein. This table has about 680,000 distinct CDR3 sequences, 13% to 15% appearing once. V was pared by 10 bases and J by 5 bases, with 18 bases between. The germline V gene encodes CDR1 ENHRY and CDR2 SYGVKD. The CDR3 length is 14 residues. The sequenced material came from memory CD4+ T cells from blood. The chain carries TRBV10-3 and TRBJ2-1; possible D gene TRBD1, 7 bases. The sequence derives from a female donor in good health, serving as a healthy control. DNA of the CDR3: TGTGCCACCGAACCCAGGGGGGCCAACAATGAGCAGTTCTTC. Protein sequence: CATEPRGANNEQFF.